This TCR beta chain emerged from a study of blood T cell repertoires in COVID-19. Original analysis: Reference gene primer amplification yielded estimated nucleated cell counts. The repertoire was sequenced with immunoSEQ multiplex PCR; TCRdb's copy has only in-frame clones and lacks some. V and J calls and clone size come straight from that table; D and trimming were deduced from the DNA. Here the sample spans 150,000 to 200,000 clones, 70% to 80% being singletons. Germline V gives CDR1 MGHRA, CDR2 YSYEKL. There are 18 residues in the CDR3. Losses at the gene ends were 4 bases for V and 2 bases for J; bases not matched to a gene: 12.

What was sequenced was peripheral blood. The chain recombines TRBV4-1 with TRBJ1-5, with 9 bases that match TRBD1. The TCR originated in a woman aged 40 to 50 with COVID-19, enrolled during active disease. DNA of the CDR3: TGCGCCAGCAGCCTGGGGGACAGGGTTATTATAGGCAATCAGCCCCAGCATTTT. It codes for CASSLGDRVIIGNQPQHF.